What follows is one T cell receptor beta chain and its context. Its antigen is not identified. Patients aged 2 to 39 years had fewer naive T cells. Sorting split CD4+ cells into CD25-high CD127-low Tregs and CD25-low CD127-high conventional T cells. These data belong to a study of regulatory T cells. Study-wide points: In CD3G-deficient patients, conventional CD4+ T cells were enriched for hydrophobic CDR3 residues at positions 6 and 7. In patients, unique TRB V-J pairs were restricted and V/J usage skewed, especially in Tregs.

The PCR used 52 TRBV and 13 TRBJ primers. Some clones are missing from TCRdb's copy, which holds only in-frame ones; the method was immunoSEQ multiplex PCR. The table has tens of thousands of clones, about 88% seen once. The source of this sequence is a child younger than 18 with CD3G deficiency. Sequenced sample: conventional CD4+ T cells sorted from blood.

CDR3 nucleotides: TGTGCCAGCAGCTCCGGGGACACCCCTAATGAAAAACTGTTTTTT. Translation: CASSSGDTPNEKLFF. The chain employs TRBV7-9 and TRBJ1-4; tentatively, D is TRBD1 (6 bases). Germline lookup yields CDR1 SEHNR and CDR2 FQNEAQ (reference sequence). This CDR3 has 15 residues. Between the trimmed V and J ends, which lost 4 bases and 3 bases, there was a span of 12 bases.